The entry that follows covers one T cell receptor (delta chain) sequence. Its antigen is not known. The protein in TCRdb stems from a much larger clone and differs at residue 12 from this DNA's translation, likely a read error; here the protein is translated from the DNA. TCRdb fed the multiplex PCR reads to CATT. The table includes 90,000 or so delta-chain clones, more than 0.85% detected once. The sample belongs to a study of γδ T cells in repeated Plasmodium falciparum infection. Trimming took off 0 bases at V and 0 bases at J, with 29 bases between the two ends. Germline V gives CDR1 TSWWSYY, CDR2 QGS. The CDR3 extends over 22 amino acids. Flow sorting of PBMC yielded separate Vgamma9/Vdelta2+ and Vdelta2-negative gammadelta T cell populations for bulk repertoire analysis. Study results and limitations: Malian donors came from one small rural village, predominantly one ethnic group.

The genes are TRDV1 and TRDJ1, with D possibly TRDD2 on 6 matching bases. The specimen was gamma-delta T cells from blood. The source is a pool of human donors (malaria-infected and uninfected, not separated). CDR3 residues: CALGELVLSYASGGANTDKLIF. The CDR3 DNA follows: TGTGCTCTTGGGGAACTAGTCTTATCCTACGCCTCGGGGGGCGCAAACACCGATAAACTCATCTTT.